This T cell receptor (beta chain) came from a study of T cell responses to AZD1222 COVID-19 vaccine. Data came from immunoSEQ multiplex PCR; TCRdb stores just in-frame clones and leaves some out. The profile shows almost 55,000 clones, approximately 79% of them singletons. Points on this clone: Antigen specificity is unknown. Mismatch with germline at one junction end may stem from a read error.

General study results and limits: The study found Spike-specific TCR breadth and depth rose after two AZD1222 doses. Clonal diversity was possibly underestimated, and the donors were mostly white British, with more females.

The CDR3 runs to 18 residues. CDR1 and CDR2 from the germline V gene are SSHAT and FNYEAQ (reference sequence). This specimen was peripheral blood, taken on day 0 of AZD1222 vaccination. This TCR was recovered from an adult in good health. The chain couples TRBV7-7 to TRBJ2-5, with 14 bases aligning to TRBD2. The CDR3 reads CASSPGRLAGGLQETQYF. CDR3 sequence (DNA): TGTGCTAGCAGCCCTGGGCGACTAGCGGGGGGGCTACAAGAGACCCAGTACTTC.